One sample yielded the 22 T cell receptor beta chains listed below, sequenced in a study of shared clonotypes between healthy human individuals. The repertoire was sequenced with immunoSEQ multiplex PCR; TCRdb's copy has only in-frame clones and lacks some. The data contain about 2 million clones, around 95% of them singletons. Sequencing input: naive CD4+ T cells sorted from blood. Subset described: CD45RA+ positively selected. Receptors originate from a man aged 18 to 35 in good health.

As DNA, the CDR3 is TGCAGCGTTGAATACAGACCTTATCGAGTGCGAAGCGATGAGCAGTTCTTC. Protein product: CSVEYRPYRVRSDEQFF. The V call is TRBV29-1, the J call TRBJ2-1; D gene ambiguous. The V end was cut by 2 bases, the J end by 8 bases, with 25 bases between. CDR1 is SQVTM, CDR2 ANQGSEA, per germline. The CDR3 covers 17 residues.

This chain uses TRBV5-1 with TRBJ2-4; D remains unclear. V was clipped by 5 bases and J by 0 bases, with 12 bases between them. The CDR3 extends over 15 amino acids. Germline V gene data show CDR1 as SGHRS and CDR2 as YFSETQ. The CDR3 DNA follows: TGCGCCAGCAGTCTTGTTGGGATAGCCAAAAACATTCAGTACTTC. It specifies CASSLVGIAKNIQYF. Variable domain in full (rest from reference TRBV5-1 and TRBJ2-4): KAGVTQTPRYLIKTRGQQVTLSCSPISGHRSVSWYQQTPGQGLQFLFEYFSETQRNKGNFPGRFSGRQFSNSRSEMNVSTLELGDSALYLCASSLVGIAKNIQYFGAGTRLSVL.

About this clone: Compared with germline, one end of the junction differs, possibly owing to a read error. This rearrangement joins TRBV5-1 to TRBJ2-7; the D gene is possibly TRBD1 (5 bases). The germline V gene has CDR1 SGHRS and CDR2 YFSETQ. This CDR3 contains 15 residues. The DNA of the CDR3 is TGCGCCAGCAGCTTGGCGGGCAGGGCCTCCGACGAGCAGTACTTC. This sequence encodes CASSLAGRASDEQYF.

The chain has TRBV7-8 and TRBJ1-1; TRBD1 aligns across 7 bases. The CDR3 totals 14 residues. Germline CDR1 SGHVS, CDR2 FQNEAQ. J lost 4 bases, V lost 3 bases, and 5 bases had no gene match. The chain's CDR3 is CASSLREGATEAFF. CDR3 coding DNA: TGTGCCAGCAGCTTGAGGGAGGGGGCCACTGAAGCTTTCTTT.

This clone was observed a single time. A read error may account for a junction end that differs from germline. The J gene is TRBJ1-2, the V gene TRBV11-2, with D possibly matching TRBD1 (5 bases). This CDR3 spans 15 amino acids. Per the germline V gene, CDR1 is SGHAT and CDR2 is FQNNGV. CDR3 nucleotides: TGTGCCAGCAGCTACCAGGCGGGGGAACTGGATGGCCACACCTTC. Translation gives CASSYQAGELDGHTF.

The CDR3 loop reads CASWDTEGSNQPQHF. The CDR3 nucleotides read TGTGCCAGTTGGGACACAGAGGGGAGCAATCAGCCCCAGCATTTT. This chain connects TRBV19 to TRBJ1-5, with a weak D call TRBD1 (6 bases). The CDR3 runs 15 residues. V was shortened by 8 bases and J by 1 base, with 15 bases between the two germline ends. CDR1 LNHDA and CDR2 SQIVND come from the germline V gene (reference sequence). Filled out from reference TRBV19 and TRBJ1-5, the complete variable domain reads DGGITQSPKYLFRKEGQNVTLSCEQNLNHDAMYWYRQDPGQGLRLIYYSQIVNDFQKGDIAEGYSVSREKKESFPLTVTSAQKNPTAFYLCASWDTEGSNQPQHFGDGTRLSIL.

V is TRBV5-1 and J is TRBJ2-3; TRBD1 aligns across 7 bases. CDR3 length: 16 residues. Germline-derived CDR1 and CDR2 are SGHRS and YFSETQ. With V trimmed by 3 bases and J by 0 bases, 7 bases remained unmatched. CDR3 bases: TGCGCCAGCAGCTCCAACAGGGGATCTAGCACAGATACGCAGTATTTT. As protein: CASSSNRGSSTDTQYF.

The V call is TRBV7-2, the J call TRBJ2-2; 7 positions match TRBD2. The junction had 3 bases not matched to a gene; V was cut back by 6 bases and J by 5 bases. From germline, CDR1 is SGHTA and CDR2 FQGNSA. The CDR3 is made up of 13 amino acids. Here the CDR3 DNA reads TGTGCCAGCAGGCTAGCGGCAACCGGGGAGCTGTTTTTT. Its protein is CASRLAATGELFF.

This sequence joins TRBV30 and TRBJ1-3; D is perhaps TRBD1 (5 bases). The CDR3 covers 17 residues. V lost 3 bases to trimming and J lost 2 bases, with 20 bases between them. The germline V gene has CDR1 GTSNPN and CDR2 SVGIG (reference sequence). CDR3 sequence (DNA): TGTGCCTGGAGCCCAGTTGCGTTCGGGGCGGCTGGAAACACCATATATTTT. Residues: CAWSPVAFGAAGNTIYF.

The V gene is TRBV5-1, the J gene TRBJ2-1; possibly TRBD2 for D (5 bases). Trimming cost V 3 bases and J 3 bases, with 13 bases left between them. The CDR3 extends over 15 amino acids. The germline CDR1 and CDR2 sequences are SGHRS and YFSETQ. The CDR3 here is CASSSVGGDYNEQFF. DNA for the CDR3: TGCGCCAGCAGCTCAGTCGGAGGAGACTACAATGAGCAGTTCTTC.

The V gene is TRBV7-2, the J gene TRBJ2-2; 9 bases are shared with TRBD2. The CDR3 has 15 residues. Germline CDR1 and CDR2: SGHTA and FQGNSA. V dropped 5 bases and J dropped 6; count of bases not matched to a gene: 7. For the CDR3, the DNA is TGTGCCAGCAGCCGAGCGGGGGGACGTTCCGGGGAGCTGTTTTTT. Translation: CASSRAGGRSGELFF.

CDR3 loop: CASSEDGTRKDNEQFF. For the CDR3, the DNA is TGTGCCAGCAGTGAAGATGGGACGAGAAAGGACAATGAGCAGTTCTTC. The chain uses TRBV2 and TRBJ2-1; the D call may be TRBD1 or TRBD2 (5 bases each). V gave up 1 base and J gave up 5 bases, with 15 bases separating them. The CDR3 runs 16 residues. Per germline, CDR1 SNHLY and CDR2 FYNNEI.

The chain recombines TRBV29-1 with TRBJ1-5, with D possibly matching TRBD1 (6 bases). The CDR3 sequence is 13 residues long. The germline CDR1 and CDR2 sequences are SQVTM and ANQGSEA. Trimming stripped 6 bases from V and 6 bases from J, with 15 bases between. CDR3 region: CSVQQGAGQPQHF. The CDR3 nucleotides are TGCAGCGTCCAACAGGGAGCGGGTCAGCCCCAGCATTTT.

The chain couples TRBV6-1 to TRBJ1-1; D might be TRBD1 (6 bases). The CDR3 sequence is 14 residues long. Trimming left V 7 bases short and J 1 base short, with 13 bases between. Germline values: CDR1 MNHNS, CDR2 SASEGT. CDR3 in DNA: TGTGCCAGCAAAAACAGGGCCCGGAACACTGAAGCTTTCTTT. Protein: CASKNRARNTEAFF.

On this clone: The same CDR3 can be traced to other DNA sequences in this sample. The V gene is TRBV2, the J gene TRBJ2-7, with 8 positions matching TRBD1. The germline V gene has CDR1 SNHLY and CDR2 FYNNEI. V lost 1 base and J lost 1; bases outside the gene matches: 0. The CDR3 loop spans 14 amino acids. Here the CDR3 DNA reads TGTGCCAGCAGTGAAGACAGGGGGTCCTACGAGCAGTACTTC. It yields the protein CASSEDRGSYEQYF.

The chain is built from TRBV5-1 and TRBJ2-3; 11 bases fit TRBD2. In germline, CDR1 is SGHRS, CDR2 YFSETQ. J lost 6 bases, V lost 2 bases, and 8 bases had no gene match. The CDR3 runs to 16 residues. The CDR3 nucleotides are TGCGCCAGCAGCTTAGGGAGTAGCGGGGGGGCGGATACGCAGTATTTT. It is translated as CASSLGSSGGADTQYF.

This chain joins TRBV28 and TRBJ1-3; TRBD1 might be the D (5 bases). The CDR3 loop spans 15 amino acids. CDR1 is MDHEN, CDR2 SYDVKM, per germline. V lost 2 bases and J lost 3, with 11 bases in between. The CDR3 sequence is CASSLIPGSGNTIYF. The CDR3 region has the DNA TGTGCCAGCAGTTTAATTCCAGGGAGTGGAAACACCATATATTTT.

Concerning this clone: A read error may explain this, as a much larger clone is one base away. The same CDR3 arises from other DNA sequences in this sample as well. This rearrangement joins TRBV25-1 to TRBJ2-3, with D unresolved. Germline V gene lookup returns CDR1 MGHDK and CDR2 SYGVNS. CDR3 length: 11 residues. V was clipped by 5 bases and J by 2 bases, with 2 bases between them. CDR3 protein: CASSNTDTQYF. The CDR3 DNA follows: TGTGCCAGCAGTAACACAGATACGCAGTATTTT.

This clone was recorded once. The rearrangement links TRBV5-1 to TRBJ1-2, with D possibly matching TRBD1 (6 bases). Germline CDR1 SGHRS, CDR2 YFSETQ. This CDR3 region has 13 residues. Between the trimmed V and J ends, which lost 8 bases and 2 bases, there was a span of 13 bases. CDR3 protein: CASQQGDNYGYTF. CDR3 in DNA: TGCGCCAGTCAACAGGGAGACAACTATGGCTACACCTTC.

The genes are TRBV27 and TRBJ1-6; 11 nucleotides agree with TRBD1. CDR1 and CDR2 from the germline V gene are MNHEY and SMNVEV (reference sequence). The CDR3 is 15 amino acids. With V trimmed by 5 bases and J by 7 bases, 4 bases remained unmatched. The DNA for the CDR3 is TGTGCCAGCAGTCCCCGGACAGGGGGCAATTCACCCCTCCACTTT. This translates into CASSPRTGGNSPLHF.

A single count supports this clone. The DNA of the CDR3 is TGCGCCAGCAGCTTGGAGGCTAGCGGTAGTCAAGAGACCCAGTACTTC. Protein product: CASSLEASGSQETQYF. The chain uses TRBV5-1 and TRBJ2-5; 7 bases are a match to TRBD2. Trimming cost V 0 bases and J 2 bases; bases outside gene matches: 7. This CDR3 has 16 amino acids. CDR1 and CDR2 (germline): SGHRS, YFSETQ.

In this sample, this clone turned up once. The chain couples TRBV6-1 to TRBJ2-2; D unclear. Germline lookup yields CDR1 MNHNS and CDR2 SASEGT. The germline V and J ends were trimmed by 1 base and 4 bases, with 7 bases remaining between them. There are 14 residues in the CDR3. The CDR3, as DNA: TGTGCCAGCAGTGAAGTATTGGCCACCGGGGAGCTGTTTTTT. Its protein is CASSEVLATGELFF.